This T cell receptor (beta chain) was found in a study of beta chain features in type 1 diabetes. Study observations and caveats: Insertions were fewer and deletions more numerous at VDJ junctions in type 1 diabetes patients. Naive, central memory and regulatory TCRB repertoires appeared more similar among patients than healthy donors.

This clone has just a few counts. Its antigen is as yet unknown. The CDR3 runs to 12 residues. Germline V lookup: CDR1 MNHEY, CDR2 SVGAGI. Trimming took off 10 bases at V and 4 bases at J, with 13 bases between the two ends. The whole isolated RNA underwent reverse transcription, so sequencing captured expressed TCRB transcripts. TCRdb keeps only in-frame clones here, not all; method: immunoSEQ multiplex PCR. In the table there are under 400,000 clones, around 20% of which are singletons. The chain carries TRBV6-5 and TRBJ2-5, with a possible D match to TRBD1 (5 bases). The sequencing sample was made of naive CD4+ T cells from blood. This clonotype was sampled from a woman under 30 in good health. The CDR3: CATHSGAETQYF. For the CDR3, the DNA is TGTGCCACCCACTCTGGGGCAGAGACCCAGTACTTC.